The clone carrying this T cell receptor beta chain was seen more than once but under ten times. Its antigen remains unknown. Generated by immunoSEQ multiplex PCR, the TCRdb table keeps only in-frame clones and is missing some. The table includes about 130,000 clones, more than 70% detected once. The data derive from a study of PD-1 blockade in mismatch repair-deficient tumors. Study as a whole: All were previously treated, progressing patients with 11 to 13 mismatch repair-deficient cancer types. Study-wide points: After pembrolizumab, tumor-resident clones rose rapidly, then generally contracted before radiologic responses.

All patients were mismatch repair deficient, assessed by either PCR or immunohistochemistry. TCRs were sequenced from a few patients responding to pembrolizumab. Unmatched junction bases numbered 3, after V lost 1 base and J lost 3 bases. The V gene's germline CDR1 is SGHVS and CDR2 FNYEAQ. CDR3 length: 14 amino acids. The sequencing used peripheral blood, collected approximately 72 weeks after starting pembrolizumab. The chain recombines TRBV7-6 with TRBJ2-7; the match to TRBD2 covers 7 bases. The TCR sequence derives from an adult with mismatch repair-deficient cancer. The CDR3, as DNA: TGTGCCAGCAGCTTAGTGGCTAGCGGCTACGAGCAGTACTTC. This sequence encodes CASSLVASGYEQYF.